The 20 T cell receptor beta chains given below trace back to one sample, sequenced in a study of shared clonotypes between healthy human individuals (dated by TCRdb to the early 2020s). The method behind the library was the immunoSEQ multiplex PCR assay. TCRdb holds this immuneACCESS table with in-frame rearrangements only. Some clones are missing; in checked studies, unresolved V genes explain under half, and the rest has no known cause. The sample profile shows some 2,400,000 clones; 90% to 96% of them were found once. Together, the top ten hold approximately 0.13% of the sample. The sequenced sample was naive CD4+ T cells sorted from blood. The meaning of the sample's cell subset or site label: CD45RA+ positively selected. These receptors were taken from a man aged 18 to 30 in good health.

The chain employs TRBV28 and TRBJ1-2, with unresolved D. Germline assignment: CDR1 MDHEN and CDR2 SYDVKM. V lost 2 bases and J lost 7, with 14 bases in between. The CDR3 contains 14 residues. The CDR3 bases are TGTGCCAGCAGTTTAAAACCGGCGGGGTTTGGCTACACCTTC. Encoded protein: CASSLKPAGFGYTF.

The J gene is TRBJ1-4, the V gene TRBV6-5, with D possibly being TRBD1 (6 bases). This CDR3 is 15 amino acids long. V lost 2 bases and J lost 7, with 14 bases in between. The germline CDR1 and CDR2 sequences are MNHEY and SVGAGI. The chain's CDR3 is CASSYGAGAGEKLFF. CDR3 DNA: TGTGCCAGCAGTTACGGCGCAGGGGCGGGTGAAAAACTGTTTTTT.

V and J are TRBV6-6 and TRBJ2-3; 9 nucleotides agree with TRBD1. This CDR3 is built from 14 residues. Germline CDR1 MNHNY, CDR2 SVGAGI (reference sequence). J gave up 2 bases and V 6 bases, and 3 bases lay outside the gene matches. Here the CDR3 reads CASRRTGVTDTQYF. CDR3 bases: TGTGCCAGCAGGAGGACAGGGGTCACAGATACGCAGTATTTT.

This clone came up once. The V gene is TRBV29-1, the J gene TRBJ1-3, with 9 bases identical to TRBD1. From germline, CDR1 is SQVTM and CDR2 ANQGSEA. The CDR3 spans 14 residues. Trimming at V came to 1 base and at J to 7 bases, leaving 5 bases not matched to a gene. The CDR3 bases are TGCAGCGTTGAAGCCGGGACAGGGATCAACACCATATATTTT. It specifies CSVEAGTGINTIYF.

V is TRBV18 and J is TRBJ2-6; 7 nucleotides match TRBD1. The CDR3 has 15 residues. Germline V lookup: CDR1 KGHSH, CDR2 LQKENI. Trimming at V came to 6 bases and at J to 0 bases, leaving 2 bases not matched to a gene. The CDR3 spells CASSRTGSGANVLTF. CDR3 coding DNA: TGTGCCAGCTCCCGGACAGGCTCTGGGGCCAACGTCCTGACTTTC.

CDR3 in amino acids: CASSESPGKNTGELFF. CDR3 nucleotides: TGTGCCAGCAGTGAGTCCCCCGGGAAGAACACCGGGGAGCTGTTTTTT. The chain is built from TRBV2 and TRBJ2-2; D might be TRBD2 (5 bases). Trimming cost V 3 bases and J 1 base, with 12 bases left between them. The length of the CDR3 is 16 residues. CDR1 is SNHLY, CDR2 FYNNEI, per germline.

This chain uses TRBV4-3 with TRBJ2-7; D uncertain. The CDR3 loop spans 19 amino acids. CDR1 and CDR2 from the germline V gene are LGHNA and YSLEER. Trimming cost V 0 bases and J 3 bases, with 24 bases left between them. The DNA for the CDR3 is TGCGCCAGCAGCCAAGAAATGCCTATCCGTGGTATGGAACGCTACGAGCAGTACTTC. It yields the protein CASSQEMPIRGMERYEQYF.

The J gene is TRBJ2-7, the V gene TRBV7-2, with TRBD2 as a possible D gene (6 bases). CDR1 SGHTA and CDR2 FQGNSA come from the germline V gene. The CDR3 consists of 15 residues. With 5 bases removed from V and 2 bases from J, the gap between germline ends came to 16 bases. In DNA, the CDR3 is TGTGCCAGCAGCCAATCCGGGACTCCGACCTACGAGCAGTACTTC. Encoded protein: CASSQSGTPTYEQYF.

The gene calls are TRBV5-6 and TRBJ2-7; tentatively, D is TRBD1 or TRBD2 (5 bases each). Per germline, CDR1 SGHDT and CDR2 YYEEEE. The CDR3 extends over 15 amino acids. Trimming cost V 3 bases and J 1 base, with 14 bases left between them. Written as DNA, the CDR3 is TGTGCCAGCAGCTCGGCCGGGACCCTATCCTACGAGCAGTACTTC. This sequence encodes CASSSAGTLSYEQYF.

V usage is TRBV6-6 and J usage is TRBJ1-4; a possible D gene is TRBD1 (5 bases). The ends were cut back, 1 base at V and 3 bases at J, with 9 bases in the middle. The CDR3 is made up of 15 amino acids. Germline CDR1 MNHNY, CDR2 SVGAGI (reference sequence). CDR3 sequence: CASSYWGGSNEKLFF. DNA of the CDR3: TGTGCCAGCAGTTACTGGGGGGGGTCTAATGAAAAACTGTTTTTT.

This clone is a singleton in its sample. The rearrangement uses TRBV7-8 and TRBJ2-7; TRBD2 matches 10 bases. V was pared by 4 bases and J by 13 bases, with 10 bases of the junction left unmatched. Germline CDR1 is SGHVS and CDR2 is FQNEAQ. The CDR3 runs 13 residues. The CDR3 DNA reads TGTGCCAGCAGCTCAAACTCCGGGACTAGCGAATACTTC. Protein product: CASSSNSGTSEYF.

The genes are TRBV28 and TRBJ1-2; maybe TRBD1 (6 bases). Trimming took off 4 bases at V and 5 bases at J, with 20 bases between the two ends. The CDR3 is 16 amino acids. The germline V gene encodes CDR1 MDHEN and CDR2 SYDVKM. The CDR3 loop reads CASSSPGAPLGYGYTF. The CDR3 DNA reads TGTGCCAGCAGTTCCCCAGGGGCGCCTTTAGGGTATGGCTACACCTTC.

The chain is built from TRBV7-2 and TRBJ1-6; 11 bases line up with TRBD1. The germline gives CDR1 SGHTA, CDR2 FQGNSA. With V trimmed by 5 bases and J by 14 bases, 5 bases remained unmatched. The CDR3 spans 13 residues. DNA for the CDR3: TGTGCCAGCAGCGGACAGGGGGCTCGGACCCTCCACTTT. Translating gives CASSGQGARTLHF.

This chain connects TRBV27 to TRBJ2-5; 12 nucleotides line up with TRBD1. Germline CDR1 is MNHEY and CDR2 is SMNVEV (reference sequence). After removal of 8 bases from V and 7 bases from J, the junction contained 8 bases not matched to a gene. The CDR3 consists of 14 residues. The CDR3 sequence: CASRLGQGAGTQYF. CDR3 sequence (DNA): TGTGCCAGCCGATTGGGACAGGGGGCTGGGACCCAGTACTTC.

As for this clone: This CDR3 is also generated by other DNA sequences in the sample. The V and J genes are TRBV10-3 and TRBJ2-5; 8 positions agree with TRBD2. The V gene's germline CDR1 is ENHRY and CDR2 SYGVKD. The CDR3 is made up of 15 amino acids. With 6 bases clipped from V and 2 bases from J, the junction kept 8 bases outside the gene matches. This CDR3 reads CAISPLAGGQETQYF. The CDR3 DNA reads as TGTGCCATCAGCCCGTTGGCGGGGGGACAAGAGACCCAGTACTTC.

The V and J genes are TRBV4-1 and TRBJ2-3; tentative D call: TRBD2 (6 bases). The CDR3 runs to 17 residues. V was shortened by 0 bases and J by 3 bases, with 16 bases between the two germline ends. Germline V gives CDR1 MGHRA, CDR2 YSYEKL. CDR3: CASSQDQVAGRTDTQYF. CDR3 sequence (DNA): TGCGCCAGCAGCCAAGATCAAGTGGCGGGAAGGACAGATACGCAGTATTTT.

This chain connects TRBV4-1 to TRBJ2-4; a possible D gene is TRBD1 (6 bases). The CDR3 is 15 amino acids. The V end lost 3 bases, the J end lost 5 bases, and 14 bases lay between the germline ends. The germline CDR1 and CDR2 sequences are MGHRA and YSYEKL. The DNA of the CDR3 is TGCGCCAGCAGCCAGGAAAACAGGGTCCAAAACATTCAGTACTTC. Its protein is CASSQENRVQNIQYF.

This chain links TRBV10-1 with TRBJ2-3; no firm D call. V gave up 4 bases and J gave up 2 bases, with 7 bases separating them. This CDR3 comprises 13 residues. Germline V gene data show CDR1 as WNHNN and CDR2 as SYGVQD (reference sequence). The DNA for the CDR3 is TGCGCCAGCAGTGCGAGTGTCACAGATACGCAGTATTTT. Its protein is CASSASVTDTQYF.

V gene TRBV4-1 combines with J gene TRBJ2-5; 11 bases agree with TRBD1. The germline V gene has CDR1 MGHRA and CDR2 YSYEKL. V shed 3 bases, J shed 5 bases, and the junction held 17 bases outside the gene matches. The CDR3 totals 19 residues. DNA of the CDR3: TGCGCCAGCAGCCACGCCCTAGGACAGGGGGCGCGAAGGGCTGAGACCCAGTACTTC. Amino acid sequence: CASSHALGQGARRAETQYF.

This chain joins TRBV2 and TRBJ2-1; either TRBD1 or TRBD2 may supply D (5 bases each). The CDR3 runs 15 residues. V lost 3 bases and J 4 bases, leaving 13 bases between the germline ends. Germline V gene lookup returns CDR1 SNHLY and CDR2 FYNNEI. The CDR3: CASSEDRGRYNEQFF. CDR3 coding DNA: TGTGCCAGCAGTGAGGACCGGGGCCGGTACAATGAGCAGTTCTTC.